The 21 T cell receptor beta chains in this list originate from one sample, sequenced in a study of OX40 agonist ivuxolimab in advanced cancers. Here immunoSEQ multiplex PCR was the method, and the copy in TCRdb shows in-frame clones only, minus some. The sample yields approximately 26,000 clones, over 75% seen once. The sequencing here drew on CD4+ or CD8+ T cells sorted from blood, taken in a trial of the OX40 agonist ivuxolimab. These receptor sequences come from an adult with an advanced solid tumor such as melanoma, head and neck, liver or kidney cancer.

This sequence joins TRBV9 and TRBJ1-1, with D unclear. Germline V gives CDR1 SGDLS, CDR2 YYNGEE. V was pared by 0 bases and J by 0 bases, with 12 bases between. The CDR3 length is 16 residues. The CDR3 is CASSVESVSLNTEAFF. Here the CDR3 DNA reads TGTGCCAGCAGCGTAGAAAGTGTATCCCTGAACACTGAAGCTTTCTTT.

This chain joins TRBV9 and TRBJ2-2; D is uncertain. V was trimmed by 4 bases and J by 6 bases, leaving 7 bases between them. The CDR3 consists of 12 residues. The germline V gene encodes CDR1 SGDLS and CDR2 YYNGEE. CDR3 residues: CASSSTSGELFF. CDR3 nucleotides: TGTGCCAGCAGCTCGACTTCCGGGGAGCTGTTTTTT.

This clone has just a few counts. The chain carries TRBV7-3 and TRBJ1-2, with D maybe TRBD1 (6 bases). Germline V gene data show CDR1 as SGHTA and CDR2 as FQGTGA. There are 13 residues in the CDR3. Trimming shortened V by 9 bases and J by 6 bases, and 17 bases separated the two germline ends. The CDR3 sequence: CARWDTLLDGYTF. In nucleotides, the CDR3 is TGTGCCAGGTGGGACACATTACTCGATGGCTACACCTTC.

This clone has just one count. This chain joins TRBV14 and TRBJ1-3, with TRBD1 matching 9 bases. Per germline, CDR1 SGHDN and CDR2 FVKESK. The CDR3 is 17 amino acids. With 3 bases clipped from V and 2 bases from J, the junction kept 8 bases outside the gene matches. CDR3 DNA: TGTGCCAGCAGCCACCGGGACAGGGAACCTCCTGGAAACACCATATATTTT. It encodes CASSHRDREPPGNTIYF.

The chain is built from TRBV4-2 and TRBJ2-7; D is unresolved. Germline CDR1 and CDR2: LGHNA and YNFKEQ. Trimming removed 0 bases from V and 1 base from J, with 19 bases in between. The CDR3 runs 18 residues. The CDR3, as DNA: TGTGCCAGCAGCCAAGATAGGGCCTTTGGGGTGTTTTCCTACGAGCAGTACTTC. It yields the protein CASSQDRAFGVFSYEQYF.

This rearrangement joins TRBV18 to TRBJ2-5; possibly TRBD2 for D (6 bases). The V gene lost 3 bases and the J gene lost 4 bases, with 12 bases spanning the gap. The CDR3 runs 14 residues. The germline V gene has CDR1 KGHSH and CDR2 LQKENI. The chain's CDR3 is CASSPGDWGETQYF. CDR3 nucleotides: TGTGCCAGCTCACCTGGGGACTGGGGAGAGACCCAGTACTTC.

The chain is built from TRBV29-1 and TRBJ2-5, with TRBD2 matching over 13 bases. Germline CDR1 SQVTM, CDR2 ANQGSEA. CDR3 length: 16 residues. The junction had 8 bases not matched to a gene; V was cut back by 1 base and J by 6 bases. DNA of the CDR3: TGCAGCGTTGAAGGCTCGCGACTAGCGGGAGGACAGACCCAGTACTTC. It translates to CSVEGSRLAGGQTQYF.

The V call is TRBV15, the J call TRBJ1-4; 7 bases agree with TRBD1. The CDR3 is 16 residues long. V lost 3 bases to trimming and J lost 5 bases; unmatched junction nucleotides: 9. Germline lookup yields CDR1 LNHNV and CDR2 YYDKDF (reference sequence). The DNA for the CDR3 is TGTGCCACCAGCAGGGCCTACAGGGGAGACAATGAAAAACTGTTTTTT. It yields the protein CATSRAYRGDNEKLFF.

This clone was counted a few times. V usage is TRBV18 and J usage is TRBJ1-1, with 11 bases identical to TRBD1. The CDR3 consists of 16 residues. V was clipped by 3 bases and J by 3 bases; unmatched bases: 6. The germline V gene has CDR1 KGHSH and CDR2 LQKENI. The CDR3 DNA reads TGTGCCAGCTCACCCCGGGACAGGGGGGAGCACACTGAAGCTTTCTTT. Its protein is CASSPRDRGEHTEAFF. Variable domain in full (rest from reference TRBV18 and TRBJ1-1): NAGVMQNPRHLVRRRGQEARLRCSPMKGHSHVYWYRQLPEEGLKFMVYLQKENIIDESGMPKERFSAEFPKEGPSILRIQQVVRGDSAAYFCASSPRDRGEHTEAFFGQGTRLTVV.

The rearrangement joins TRBV4-1 to TRBJ2-1; 8 nucleotides line up with TRBD1. Germline V CDR1 and CDR2: MGHRA, YSYEKL. The ends lost 4 bases at V and 2 bases at J; junction bases unmatched: 25. The CDR3 is 22 residues long. This CDR3 is CASSRRRWAGTGNKSAYNEQFF. Written as DNA, the CDR3 is TGCGCCAGCAGCCGTCGGCGGTGGGCCGGGACAGGAAATAAGTCAGCCTACAATGAGCAGTTCTTC.

The rearrangement links TRBV19 to TRBJ1-2; tentatively, D is TRBD1 (6 bases). The CDR3 has 14 residues. Trimming took 2 bases from V and 6 from J, leaving 13 bases between them. Germline CDR1 is LNHDA and CDR2 is SQIVND (reference sequence). DNA of the CDR3: TGTGCCAGTAGTATAACGGGGGCAACGAATGGCTACACCTTC. Encoded protein: CASSITGATNGYTF.

The DNA for the CDR3 is TGTGCCAGCAGCGTAGGGGGACAGCTCACAGATACGCAGTATTTT. Translating it yields CASSVGGQLTDTQYF. J is TRBJ2-3 and V is TRBV9, with 7 positions matching TRBD1. V shed 0 bases and J 2 bases; nucleotides not matched to a gene: 3. The CDR3 has 15 amino acids. Germline-derived CDR1 and CDR2 are SGDLS and YYNGEE.

This clone was counted a few times. The chain joins TRBV7-8 to TRBJ2-1; TRBD2 matches 8 bases. The length of the CDR3 is 14 residues. V shed 1 base, J shed 10 bases, and the junction held 6 bases outside the gene matches. Germline assignment: CDR1 SGHVS and CDR2 FQNEAQ. The CDR3 sequence is CASSLEIAGQEQFF. The CDR3 DNA follows: TGTGCCAGCAGCTTAGAGATAGCGGGGCAAGAGCAGTTCTTC.

This CDR3 is CASSSNRAGDTQYF. The CDR3 coding sequence is TGTGCCAGCAGTTCGAACCGGGCCGGAGATACGCAGTATTTT. This sequence joins TRBV2 and TRBJ2-3; D not resolved. Germline lookup yields CDR1 SNHLY and CDR2 FYNNEI. V lost 5 bases and J 5 bases, leaving 14 bases between the germline ends. The length of the CDR3 is 14 residues.

The chain couples TRBV28 to TRBJ1-2; D unclear. The CDR3 totals 12 residues. Germline CDR1 is MDHEN and CDR2 is SYDVKM. Trimming took 5 bases from V and 8 from J, leaving 12 bases between them. The CDR3 nucleotides are TGTGCCAGCAGTCTCCCATTTGAGGGCTACACCTTC. Translated: CASSLPFEGYTF.

This clone was detected only once. This chain joins TRBV7-8 and TRBJ2-7, with D possibly TRBD2 on 5 matching bases. The germline gives CDR1 SGHVS, CDR2 FQNEAQ. V dropped 3 bases and J dropped 5 bases, with 8 bases sitting between them. The CDR3 is made up of 12 amino acids. This CDR3 reads CASSFTRDEQYF. For the CDR3, the DNA is TGTGCCAGCAGCTTCACTAGAGACGAGCAGTACTTC. Drawing the rest from reference TRBV7-8 and TRBJ2-7, the complete variable domain is GAGVSQSPRYKVAKRGQDVALRCDPISGHVSLFWYQQALGQGPEFLTYFQNEAQLDKSGLPSDRFFAERPEGSVSTLKIQRTQQEDSAVYLCASSFTRDEQYFGPGTRLTVT.

This chain uses TRBV6-5 with TRBJ2-1; 13 bases are a match to TRBD2. Germline V lookup: CDR1 MNHEY, CDR2 SVGAGI. The CDR3 consists of 15 residues. V lost 0 bases to trimming and J lost 8 bases; unmatched junction nucleotides: 1. As DNA, the CDR3 is TGTGCCAGCAGTTACTCACTAGCGGGGGGGGATGAGCAGTTCTTC. It translates to CASSYSLAGGDEQFF.

The V gene is TRBV15, the J gene TRBJ1-4; 11 nucleotides agree with TRBD1. The CDR3 sequence is 14 residues long. Germline CDR1 is LNHNV and CDR2 is YYDKDF (reference sequence). The V segment lost 5 bases and the J segment 6 bases; nucleotides outside the gene matches: 2. The CDR3 sequence is CATSGTGGDEKLFF. The CDR3 DNA follows: TGTGCCACCAGCGGGACAGGGGGGGATGAAAAACTGTTTTTT.

This rearrangement joins TRBV7-6 to TRBJ2-1, with TRBD1 as a possible D gene (6 bases). Trimming pared 6 bases from V and 7 bases from J, leaving 16 bases between. Per the germline V gene, CDR1 is SGHVS and CDR2 is FNYEAQ. The CDR3 contains 14 residues. The CDR3 nucleotides read TGTGCCAGCAGTTGGCAGGGGCCAGAGAATGAGCAGTTCTTC. Protein: CASSWQGPENEQFF. Complete variable domain (other parts from reference TRBV7-6 and TRBJ2-1): GAGVSQSPRYKVTKRGQDVALRCDPISGHVSLYWYRQALGQGPEFLTYFNYEAQQDKSGLPNDRFSAERPEGSISTLTIQRTEQRDSAMYRCASSWQGPENEQFFGPGTRLTVL.

By share, this clone ranks as large. The chain has TRBV19 and TRBJ2-1; D is possibly TRBD1 (5 bases). V shed 1 base and J shed 7 bases, with 8 bases lying between them. Germline CDR1 is LNHDA and CDR2 is SQIVND (reference sequence). The CDR3 is 13 amino acids. CDR3 loop: CASSIVGLNEQFF. The CDR3 coding sequence is TGTGCCAGTAGTATAGTGGGGCTAAATGAGCAGTTCTTC.

The rearrangement links TRBV30 to TRBJ2-7, with 9 bases identical to TRBD1. Germline assignment: CDR1 GTSNPN and CDR2 SVGIG (reference sequence). The CDR3 runs 14 residues. J was trimmed by 6 bases and V by 1 base; bases with no gene match: 7. The CDR3 nucleotides read TGTGCCTGGAGTGCGGGACAGGGAAAGGTCGAGCAGTACTTC. Translated, it gives CAWSAGQGKVEQYF. Complete variable domain (other parts from reference TRBV30 and TRBJ2-7): SQTIHQWPATLVQPVGSPLSLECTVEGTSNPNLYWYRQAAGRGLQLLFYSVGIGQISSEVPQNLSASRPQDRQFILSSKKLLLSDSGFYLCAWSAGQGKVEQYFGPGTRLTVT.